This passage covers 24 T cell receptor beta chains from one sample sequenced in a study of radiotherapy plus CTLA-4 blockade in lung cancer. Data came from immunoSEQ multiplex PCR; TCRdb stores just in-frame clones and leaves some out. The top ten clones hold more than 14% of a sample with 100,000 or so clones, around four fifths of them seen once. The sequencing used peripheral blood, collected from a patient treated with radiotherapy plus ipilimumab. These receptors came from a human donor with non-small cell lung cancer that progressed on radiotherapy plus ipilimumab.

This chain uses TRBV10-3 with TRBJ2-5; D gene ambiguous. This CDR3 region has 12 residues. Germline CDR1 reads ENHRY; CDR2 reads SYGVKD. Trimming took 8 bases from V and 2 from J, leaving 9 bases between them. This CDR3 reads CAIGARQETQYF. The CDR3 nucleotides are TGTGCCATCGGCGCTAGACAAGAGACCCAGTACTTC.

The V call is TRBV27, the J call TRBJ2-7, with 15 positions matching TRBD2. There are 15 residues in the CDR3. The J segment lost 5 bases and the V segment lost 5 bases, leaving 4 bases of the junction unmatched. The germline V gene encodes CDR1 MNHEY and CDR2 SMNVEV (reference sequence). CDR3 bases: TGTGCCAGCAGTCTAGGACTAGCGGGAGGGGACGAGCAGTACTTC. Translation: CASSLGLAGGDEQYF.

The rearrangement joins TRBV4-3 to TRBJ2-2; TRBD2 agrees at 13 bases. V was pared by 1 base and J by 5 bases, with 10 bases of the junction left unmatched. The germline V gene encodes CDR1 LGHNA and CDR2 YSLEER. The CDR3 spans 19 residues. CDR3 nucleotides: TGCGCCAGCAGCCAAGGCTTACTAGCGGGGGGGCCATATACCGGGGAGCTGTTTTTT. Protein sequence: CASSQGLLAGGPYTGELFF.

The chain is built from TRBV25-1 and TRBJ2-5; tentative D call: TRBD2 (6 bases). The germline CDR1 and CDR2 sequences are MGHDK and SYGVNS. This CDR3 has 15 residues. The V end lost 3 bases, the J end lost 4 bases, and 15 bases lay between the germline ends. The CDR3 DNA sequence: TGTGCCAGCAGTGAGGGCAGGGTGGGAGGAGAGACCCAGTACTTC. It codes for CASSEGRVGGETQYF. The whole variable domain, filled in from reference TRBV25-1 and TRBJ2-5, reads EADIYQTPRYLVIGTGKKITLECSQTMGHDKMYWYQQDPGMELHLIHYSYGVNSTEKGDLSSESTVSRIRTEHFPLTLESARPSHTSQYLCASSEGRVGGETQYFGPGTRLLVL.

CDR3 DNA sequence: TGCAGTGCAGGGGACTTCTATGGCTACACCTTC. Translation: CSAGDFYGYTF. The genes are TRBV20-1 and TRBJ1-2; a possible D gene is TRBD1 (5 bases). The V and J ends lost 6 bases and 4 bases respectively, with 9 bases between them. The length of the CDR3 is 11 residues. CDR1 DFQATT and CDR2 SNEGSKA come from the germline V gene (reference sequence).

The gene calls are TRBV11-3 and TRBJ2-3; D is possibly TRBD1 (6 bases). The CDR3 is 18 amino acids. The germline V gene has CDR1 SGHNT and CDR2 YENEEA. The V end lost 1 base, the J end lost 1 base, and 18 bases lay between the germline ends. In DNA, the CDR3 is TGTGCCAGCAGCTTAGGATGGCTGGTAGAGGGGGGCACAGATACGCAGTATTTT. Amino acid sequence: CASSLGWLVEGGTDTQYF.

CDR3 sequence reads: CASSQDWGAYGYTF. In nucleotides, the CDR3 is TGCGCCAGCAGCCAAGATTGGGGGGCCTATGGCTACACCTTC. The rearrangement joins TRBV4-3 to TRBJ1-2; maybe TRBD1 (6 bases). Germline V gene data show CDR1 as LGHNA and CDR2 as YSLEER. Trimming took off 0 bases at V and 4 bases at J, with 9 bases between the two ends. This CDR3 is built from 14 residues.

This clone has just one count. This rearrangement joins TRBV11-2 to TRBJ1-6; D is undetermined. CDR1 is SGHAT, CDR2 FQNNGV, per germline. The CDR3 length is 16 residues. Trimming removed 5 bases from V and 9 bases from J, with 20 bases in between. The CDR3 is CASSPGDRLFGSPLHF. CDR3 DNA sequence: TGTGCCAGCAGCCCGGGCGATAGACTTTTCGGTTCACCCCTCCACTTT.

Here the CDR3 reads CASSLGLGPSLGETQYF. CDR3 nucleotide sequence: TGCGCCAGCAGCTTGGGGTTGGGACCCTCATTGGGGGAGACCCAGTACTTC. This rearrangement joins TRBV5-1 to TRBJ2-5; D tentatively fits TRBD1 or TRBD2 (5 bases each). Germline CDR1 SGHRS, CDR2 YFSETQ. Trimming took off 0 bases at V and 5 bases at J, with 20 bases between the two ends. The CDR3 is 17 amino acids.

V gene TRBV27 combines with J gene TRBJ1-4; unclear D gene. The CDR3 contains 15 residues. Trimming took 1 base from V and 0 from J, leaving 6 bases between them. CDR1 MNHEY and CDR2 SMNVEV come from the germline V gene (reference sequence). The CDR3: CASSLYSSTNEKLFF. DNA for the CDR3: TGTGCCAGCAGTTTATACAGTTCAACTAATGAAAAACTGTTTTTT.

In this sample, this clone turned up a few times. The chain combines TRBV19 with TRBJ2-7, with a weak D call TRBD2 (7 bases). Trimming took 3 bases from V and 3 from J, leaving 18 bases between them. The CDR3 length is 16 residues. The germline V gene encodes CDR1 LNHDA and CDR2 SQIVND (reference sequence). The CDR3 DNA reads as TGTGCCAGTAGTATGGTTGTGGGGGGGCTGGACTACGAGCAGTACTTC. This translates into CASSMVVGGLDYEQYF.

By frequency in the sample, this clone is medium-sized. This same CDR3 is encoded by further DNA sequences in the sample. This rearrangement joins TRBV28 to TRBJ2-7; D is tentatively TRBD1 or TRBD2 (5 bases each). The V end was cut by 2 bases, the J end by 2 bases, with 7 bases between. This CDR3 has 13 amino acids. The germline V gene has CDR1 MDHEN and CDR2 SYDVKM. CDR3 DNA: TGTGCCAGCAGTTTAGGGGGTACCTACGAGCAGTACTTC. Its translation: CASSLGGTYEQYF.

V and J are TRBV7-9 and TRBJ1-5; D ambiguous. The CDR3 is made up of 15 amino acids. Germline CDR1 SEHNR, CDR2 FQNEAQ (reference sequence). Trimming removed 1 base at V and 0 bases at J, with 7 bases between. The CDR3 sequence: CASSLDGNSNQPQHF. The CDR3 DNA follows: TGTGCCAGCAGCTTAGATGGAAATAGCAATCAGCCCCAGCATTTT.

V gene TRBV9 combines with J gene TRBJ1-1, with D possibly matching TRBD1 (5 bases). The germline V gene has CDR1 SGDLS and CDR2 YYNGEE. V was clipped by 3 bases and J by 1 base, with 10 bases between them. The CDR3 has 14 amino acids. The CDR3 protein is CASSGSTGNTEAFF. The CDR3 DNA follows: TGTGCCAGCAGCGGATCAACAGGGAACACTGAAGCTTTCTTT. The full variable domain, completed using reference TRBV9 and TRBJ1-1, is DSGVTQTPKHLITATGQRVTLRCSPRSGDLSVYWYQQSLDQGLQFLIQYYNGEERAKGNILERFSAQQFPDLHSELNLSSLELGDSALYFCASSGSTGNTEAFFGQGTRLTVV.

The rearrangement links TRBV30 to TRBJ2-1, with unresolved D. The CDR3 totals 14 residues. With 3 bases removed from V and 4 bases from J, the gap between germline ends came to 13 bases. CDR1 and CDR2 (germline): GTSNPN, SVGIG (reference sequence). CDR3 sequence (DNA): TGTGCCTGGAGGAAAGGGCTAGGATACAATGAGCAGTTCTTC. It is translated as CAWRKGLGYNEQFF.

This sequence joins TRBV10-3 and TRBJ1-2; TRBD1 might be the D (5 bases). The CDR3 spans 12 residues. V was shortened by 8 bases and J by 4 bases, with 11 bases between the two germline ends. CDR1 and CDR2 from the germline V gene are ENHRY and SYGVKD. The CDR3 sequence is CAIGGASYGYTF. The CDR3 nucleotides are TGTGCCATCGGAGGGGCGTCCTATGGCTACACCTTC.

The rearrangement links TRBV7-2 to TRBJ1-1, with TRBD1 matching 7 bases. V was clipped by 8 bases and J by 6 bases; unmatched bases: 12. The CDR3 contains 14 residues. Germline loops: CDR1 SGHTA, CDR2 FQGNSA. The DNA for the CDR3 is TGTGCCAGCGCCCTTAGACAGGGTGTGCCTGAAGCTTTCTTT. Translated: CASALRQGVPEAFF. The complete variable domain, with remaining parts taken from reference TRBV7-2 and TRBJ1-1, reads GAGVSQSPSNKVTEKGKDVELRCDPISGHTALYWYRQSLGQGLEFLIYFQGNSAPDKSGLPSDRFSAERTGGSVSTLTIQRTQQEDSAVYLCASALRQGVPEAFFGQGTRLTVV.

The chain carries TRBV4-2 and TRBJ1-2, with 10 bases identical to TRBD1. The CDR3 runs to 17 residues. The ends lost 1 base at V and 3 bases at J; junction bases unmatched: 8. CDR1 is LGHNA, CDR2 YNFKEQ, per germline. DNA of the CDR3: TGTGCCAGCAGCCAAGGGCGCCCGACAGGGGGCTACTATGGCTACACCTTC. This codes for CASSQGRPTGGYYGYTF.

The genes are TRBV27 and TRBJ2-1, with D tentatively TRBD2 (5 bases). The CDR3 is made up of 12 amino acids. From germline, CDR1 is MNHEY and CDR2 SMNVEV (reference sequence). Trimming shortened V by 6 bases and J by 9 bases, and 12 bases separated the two germline ends. The CDR3, as DNA: TGTGCCAGCAGCCCCACTAGGGTTGAGCAGTTCTTC. Amino acid sequence: CASSPTRVEQFF.

V gene TRBV21-1 combines with J gene TRBJ1-5; TRBD1, the table's D call, lacks a check against the DNA. TRBV21-1 is marked as a pseudogene. The length of the CDR3 is 15 residues. The CDR3 sequence: CASSPRDRGFQPQHF. CDR3 nucleotides: TGTGCCAGCAGCCCTCGGGACAGGGGATTTCAGCCCCAGCATTTT.

V usage is TRBV13 and J usage is TRBJ2-7; 8 nucleotides match TRBD2. J gave up 3 bases and V 2 bases, and 3 bases lay outside the gene matches. From germline, CDR1 is PRHDT and CDR2 FYEKMQ (reference sequence). The CDR3 has 14 residues. The CDR3 DNA sequence: TGTGCCAGCAGCTTAAAAAGCGGGGGCTACGAGCAGTACTTC. Protein: CASSLKSGGYEQYF.

J is TRBJ2-5 and V is TRBV27; 7 bases align to TRBD2. V lost 5 bases and J lost 3; bases outside the gene matches: 6. CDR3 length: 14 residues. The germline CDR1 and CDR2 sequences are MNHEY and SMNVEV (reference sequence). CDR3 coding DNA: TGTGCCAGCAGTCAACTCGGGACTAAAGAGACCCAGTACTTC. It codes for CASSQLGTKETQYF.

The CDR3, as DNA: TGCGCCAGCAGCTTGGTGGCGGACAGCTCCTACGAGCAGTACTTC. Translated, it gives CASSLVADSSYEQYF. The genes are TRBV5-1 and TRBJ2-7; the D gene is possibly TRBD1 (6 bases). Trimming pared 0 bases from V and 0 bases from J, leaving 10 bases between. The CDR3 is 15 amino acids. Germline V gene sequence: CDR1 SGHRS, CDR2 YFSETQ. The full variable domain, rest sourced from reference TRBV5-1 and TRBJ2-7, is KAGVTQTPRYLIKTRGQQVTLSCSPISGHRSVSWYQQTPGQGLQFLFEYFSETQRNKGNFPGRFSGRQFSNSRSEMNVSTLELGDSALYLCASSLVADSSYEQYFGPGTRLTVT.

The chain uses TRBV19 and TRBJ1-2, with no clear D. The ends were cut back, 3 bases at V and 4 bases at J, with 9 bases in the middle. The length of the CDR3 is 13 residues. Germline values: CDR1 LNHDA, CDR2 SQIVND (reference sequence). The DNA for the CDR3 is TGTGCCAGTAGTATCGAGGGCCCCTATGGCTACACCTTC. This gives the protein CASSIEGPYGYTF.